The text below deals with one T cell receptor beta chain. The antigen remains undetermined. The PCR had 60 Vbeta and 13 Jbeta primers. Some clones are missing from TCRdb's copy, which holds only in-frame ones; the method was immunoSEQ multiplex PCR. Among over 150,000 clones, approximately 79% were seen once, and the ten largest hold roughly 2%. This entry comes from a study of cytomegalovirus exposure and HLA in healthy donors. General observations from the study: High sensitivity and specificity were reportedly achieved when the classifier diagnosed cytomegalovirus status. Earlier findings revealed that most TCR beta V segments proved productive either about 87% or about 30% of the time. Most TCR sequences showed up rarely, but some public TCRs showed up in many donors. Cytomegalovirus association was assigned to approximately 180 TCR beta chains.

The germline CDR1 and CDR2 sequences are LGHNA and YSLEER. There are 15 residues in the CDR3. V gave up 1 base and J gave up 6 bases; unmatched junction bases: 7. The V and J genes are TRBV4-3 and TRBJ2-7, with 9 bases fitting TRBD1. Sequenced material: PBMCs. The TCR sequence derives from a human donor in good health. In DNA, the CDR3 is TGCGCCAGCAGCCAAGGCCCCGGGACAGGGTTCGAGCAGTACTTC. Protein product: CASSQGPGTGFEQYF.